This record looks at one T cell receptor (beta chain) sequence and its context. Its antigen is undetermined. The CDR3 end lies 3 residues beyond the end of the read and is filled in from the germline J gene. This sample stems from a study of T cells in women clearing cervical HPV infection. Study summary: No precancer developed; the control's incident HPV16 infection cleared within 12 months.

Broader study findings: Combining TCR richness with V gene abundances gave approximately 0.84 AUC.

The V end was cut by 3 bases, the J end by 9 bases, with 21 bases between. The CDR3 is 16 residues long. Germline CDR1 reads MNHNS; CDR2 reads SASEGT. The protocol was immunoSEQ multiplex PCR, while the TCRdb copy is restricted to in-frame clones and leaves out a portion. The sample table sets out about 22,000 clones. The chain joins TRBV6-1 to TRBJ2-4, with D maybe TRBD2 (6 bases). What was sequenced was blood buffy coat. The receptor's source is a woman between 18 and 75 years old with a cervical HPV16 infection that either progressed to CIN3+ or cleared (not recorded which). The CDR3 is CASSEEWRGSMSIQYF. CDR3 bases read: TGTGCCAGCAGTGAGGAGTGGAGGGGAAGTATGAGCATT.